The 11 T cell receptor beta chains below all came from one sample that was sequenced in a study of blood T cell repertoires in COVID-19. TCRdb keeps only in-frame clones here, not all; method: immunoSEQ multiplex PCR. The sample yields around 240,000 clones, just under 85% seen once. Sequencing input: peripheral blood. The receptors derive from a woman at least 80 years old with acute or convalescent COVID-19.

The sample holds a few counts of this clone. V usage is TRBV7-9 and J usage is TRBJ2-1; the D gene is possibly TRBD1 (7 bases). Trimming pared 4 bases from V and 6 bases from J, leaving 16 bases between. CDR3 length: 15 residues. Germline values: CDR1 SEHNR, CDR2 FQNEAQ (reference sequence). The CDR3 nucleotides read TGTGCCAGCAGCTCCCGTGGGCAGGGGGGCAATGAGCAGTTCTTC. Its protein is CASSSRGQGGNEQFF.

V is TRBV5-1 and J is TRBJ1-2; 7 positions agree with TRBD1. The length of the CDR3 is 15 residues. Germline assignment: CDR1 SGHRS and CDR2 YFSETQ. V gave up 1 base and J gave up 4 bases; unmatched junction bases: 7. CDR3 DNA sequence: TGCGCCAGCAGCTTGAGAGCAGGGGGAGCCTATGGCTACACCTTC. It encodes CASSLRAGGAYGYTF.

The chain employs TRBV6-6 and TRBJ2-7, with a possible D match to TRBD1 (5 bases). Germline lookup yields CDR1 MNHNY and CDR2 SVGAGI (reference sequence). The CDR3 is 16 amino acids. V was cut by 0 bases and J by 2 bases, with 14 bases left in between. CDR3 coding DNA: TGTGCCAGCAGTTACTCGGCAGGGAAATCTCCCTACGAGCAGTACTTC. It specifies CASSYSAGKSPYEQYF.

This clone was counted between two and nine times. The genes are TRBV18 and TRBJ2-7, with 8 bases aligning to TRBD1. This CDR3 comprises 17 residues. CDR1 and CDR2 (germline): KGHSH, LQKENI. J was trimmed by 4 bases and V by 2 bases; bases with no gene match: 13. DNA of the CDR3: TGTGCCAGCTCACCAACAACTTCTGGACAGGGAGCATACGAGCAGTACTTC. This codes for CASSPTTSGQGAYEQYF.

CDR3 DNA sequence: TGTGCCAGTAAGACTGACTCCTCTAACTATGGCTACACCTTC. Translation gives CASKTDSSNYGYTF. The chain uses TRBV19 and TRBJ1-2; D ambiguous. CDR1 and CDR2 (germline): LNHDA, SQIVND (reference sequence). Trimming left V 7 bases short and J 0 bases short, with 12 bases between. This CDR3 contains 14 residues. Looking up the rest from reference TRBV19 and TRBJ1-2 gives the full variable domain: DGGITQSPKYLFRKEGQNVTLSCEQNLNHDAMYWYRQDPGQGLRLIYYSQIVNDFQKGDIAEGYSVSREKKESFPLTVTSAQKNPTAFYLCASKTDSSNYGYTFGSGTRLTVV.

The chain joins TRBV11-2 to TRBJ2-7; 9 positions match TRBD2. The CDR3 runs to 18 residues. CDR1 and CDR2 from the germline V gene are SGHAT and FQNNGV. The V and J ends lost 5 bases and 4 bases, in that order; junction bases with no gene match: 18. The CDR3 region is CASSPLNRLAGTTYEQYF. The CDR3 nucleotides are TGTGCCAGCAGCCCCCTAAACCGGCTAGCGGGGACGACGTACGAGCAGTACTTC.

The sample holds one count of this clone. This chain's CDR3 is CASSPLSDRSGGELFF. The DNA of the CDR3 is TGTGCCAGCTCACCGCTTAGCGACCGGAGTGGCGGGGAGCTGTTTTTT. This rearrangement joins TRBV18 to TRBJ2-2, with D possibly being TRBD2 (5 bases). The CDR3 is 16 residues long. The germline V and J ends were trimmed by 3 bases and 7 bases, with 18 bases remaining between them. From germline, CDR1 is KGHSH and CDR2 LQKENI. Together with reference TRBV18 and TRBJ2-2, the CDR3 gives the full variable domain: NAGVMQNPRHLVRRRGQEARLRCSPMKGHSHVYWYRQLPEEGLKFMVYLQKENIIDESGMPKERFSAEFPKEGPSILRIQQVVRGDSAAYFCASSPLSDRSGGELFFGEGSRLTVL.

The J gene is TRBJ1-6, the V gene TRBV28, with D perhaps matching TRBD1 (6 bases). Germline CDR1 and CDR2: MDHEN and SYDVKM. The CDR3 is 15 residues long. V shed 8 bases and J shed 6 bases, with 17 bases lying between them. The CDR3 DNA reads as TGTGCCAGCCGAGTTGGGGGGGCGGGTAATTCACCCCTCCACTTT. It translates to CASRVGGAGNSPLHF.

This clone was picked up a small number of times. This rearrangement joins TRBV4-2 to TRBJ1-4; 9 bases fit TRBD1. Germline CDR1 and CDR2: LGHNA and YNFKEQ. Losses at the gene ends were 2 bases for V and 8 bases for J; bases not matched to a gene: 3. CDR3 length: 14 residues. The CDR3 reads CASSQIGQGEKLFF. In DNA form, the CDR3 reads TGTGCCAGCAGCCAAATAGGACAGGGGGAAAAACTGTTTTTT.

This clone showed up just a few times. The J gene is TRBJ1-1, the V gene TRBV5-1, with TRBD1 matching over 11 bases. This CDR3 has 16 amino acids. Germline CDR1 SGHRS, CDR2 YFSETQ. V shed 0 bases and J 4 bases; nucleotides not matched to a gene: 5. The CDR3 loop reads CASSLGGQGAGTEAFF. The CDR3, as DNA: TGCGCCAGCAGCTTGGGAGGACAGGGGGCTGGCACTGAAGCTTTCTTT.

The chain carries TRBV24-1 and TRBJ2-7, with 14 bases that match TRBD2. J lost 7 bases, V lost 6 bases, and 7 bases had no gene match. Germline CDR1 reads KGHDR; CDR2 reads SFDVKD. The CDR3 sequence is 15 residues long. CDR3: CATSMGTSGSGEQYF. The CDR3 nucleotides are TGTGCCACCAGTATGGGGACTAGCGGGAGCGGGGAGCAGTACTTC.